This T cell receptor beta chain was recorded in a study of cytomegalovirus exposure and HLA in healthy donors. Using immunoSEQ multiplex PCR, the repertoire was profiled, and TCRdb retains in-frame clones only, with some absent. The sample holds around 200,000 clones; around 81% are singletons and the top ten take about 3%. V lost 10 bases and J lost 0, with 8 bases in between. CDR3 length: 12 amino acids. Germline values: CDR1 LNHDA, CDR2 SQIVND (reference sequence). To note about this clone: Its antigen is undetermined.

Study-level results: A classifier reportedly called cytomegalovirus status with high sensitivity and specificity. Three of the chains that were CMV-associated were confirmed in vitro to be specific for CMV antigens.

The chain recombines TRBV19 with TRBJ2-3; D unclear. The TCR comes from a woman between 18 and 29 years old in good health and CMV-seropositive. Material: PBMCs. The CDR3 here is CATRSSTDTQYF. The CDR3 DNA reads TGTGCCACCCGGTCTAGCACAGATACGCAGTATTTT.